The 27 T cell receptor beta chains in this list originate from one sample, sequenced in a study of a mutant IDH1 vaccine in newly diagnosed glioma. Measured with immunoSEQ multiplex PCR; TCRdb has only the in-frame clones, and not every one. The sample yields around 130,000 clones, roughly 77% seen once. Time point denoted: week 11, during vaccination. Vaccination comprised doses that each held 300 ug of mutant IDH1 20-mer peptide, plus topical imiquimod. These receptors have no known antigen. The sample was PBMCs, taken from a glioma patient whose treatment included an IDH1 peptide vaccine. These receptors were collected from a middle-aged man with glioma.

The chain has TRBV27 and TRBJ1-6; tentatively, D is TRBD1 (6 bases). The length of the CDR3 is 15 residues. V lost 6 bases, J lost 6 bases, and 15 bases lay in between. From germline, CDR1 is MNHEY and CDR2 SMNVEV (reference sequence). The CDR3 nucleotides are TGTGCCAGCAGCCCTAACAGGGCCCCTAATTCACCCCTCCACTTT. Translation: CASSPNRAPNSPLHF.

The chain employs TRBV9 and TRBJ2-1, with D perhaps assigned TRBD1 or TRBD2 (5 bases each). Germline loops: CDR1 SGDLS, CDR2 YYNGEE. There are 15 residues in the CDR3. V was cut by 4 bases and J by 6 bases, with 17 bases left in between. This CDR3 reads CASSPEWGEGNEQFF. The CDR3 DNA reads as TGTGCCAGCAGCCCCGAATGGGGCGAGGGCAATGAGCAGTTCTTC. The whole variable domain, remainder taken from reference TRBV9 and TRBJ2-1, is DSGVTQTPKHLITATGQRVTLRCSPRSGDLSVYWYQQSLDQGLQFLIQYYNGEERAKGNILERFSAQQFPDLHSELNLSSLELGDSALYFCASSPEWGEGNEQFFGPGTRLTVL.

This clone came up once. This chain uses TRBV5-1 with TRBJ2-3; D possibly corresponds to TRBD1 (5 bases). V gave up 1 base and J gave up 2 bases, with 17 bases separating them. Germline assignment: CDR1 SGHRS and CDR2 YFSETQ. The CDR3 sequence is 17 residues long. This CDR3 reads CASSLSPTGTSTDTQYF. The CDR3 DNA is TGCGCCAGCAGCTTGTCCCCAACAGGAACGTCCACAGATACGCAGTATTTT.

V and J are TRBV6-6 and TRBJ2-7, with TRBD1 matching over 7 bases. The CDR3 is 12 amino acids. With V trimmed by 6 bases and J by 5 bases, 4 bases remained unmatched. Germline-derived CDR1 and CDR2 are MNHNY and SVGAGI (reference sequence). CDR3 in amino acids: CASRTGKDEQYF. For the CDR3, the DNA is TGTGCCAGCAGGACAGGGAAGGACGAGCAGTACTTC.

The J gene is TRBJ2-3, the V gene TRBV7-2; 7 bases map to TRBD2. V dropped 5 bases and J dropped 4; count of bases not matched to a gene: 12. The V gene's germline CDR1 is SGHTA and CDR2 FQGNSA. This CDR3 is built from 16 residues. The CDR3 nucleotides are TGTGCCAGCAGCCCGTCTGGCGGGAGAACGCCAGATACGCAGTATTTT. Translation gives CASSPSGGRTPDTQYF. Full variable domain (outside the CDR3, taken from reference TRBV7-2 and TRBJ2-3): GAGVSQSPSNKVTEKGKDVELRCDPISGHTALYWYRQSLGQGLEFLIYFQGNSAPDKSGLPSDRFSAERTGGSVSTLTIQRTQQEDSAVYLCASSPSGGRTPDTQYFGPGTRLTVL.

J is TRBJ1-6 and V is TRBV5-1; a weak D match, TRBD1 (6 bases). Between the trimmed V and J ends, which lost 10 bases and 0 bases, there was a span of 11 bases. Per germline, CDR1 SGHRS and CDR2 YFSETQ. The length of the CDR3 is 14 residues. Here the CDR3 reads CASRQDSYNSPLHF. For the CDR3, the DNA is TGCGCCTCCAGACAGGACTCCTATAATTCACCCCTCCACTTT.

There are a few counts of this clone. V usage is TRBV5-1 and J usage is TRBJ2-7; 8 bases map to TRBD1. This CDR3 has 15 residues. With 0 bases clipped from V and 7 bases from J, the junction kept 9 bases outside the gene matches. Germline loops: CDR1 SGHRS, CDR2 YFSETQ. The CDR3 DNA reads TGCGCCAGCAGCTTGGCTGGGACAGGCCGTTTAGAGCAGTACTTC. It encodes CASSLAGTGRLEQYF.

This clone was observed once. At one end the junction does not follow the germline gene, possibly because of a read error. This sequence joins TRBV7-7 and TRBJ2-3; possible D gene TRBD1, 6 bases. This CDR3 has 15 residues. Germline CDR1 is SSHAT and CDR2 is FNYEAQ (reference sequence). CDR3: CASSRGRGGHSTQYF. The CDR3 bases are TGTGCTAGCAGCCGGGGCCGAGGGGGACATTCTACGCAGTATTTT.

The gene calls are TRBV19 and TRBJ2-2; 9 bases agree with TRBD1. Germline V lookup: CDR1 LNHDA, CDR2 SQIVND (reference sequence). The CDR3 contains 12 residues. V lost 6 bases, J lost 10 bases, and 3 bases stayed unmatched. The CDR3 loop is CASRTGGVELFF. The CDR3 DNA sequence: TGTGCCAGTAGGACAGGGGGGGTGGAGCTGTTTTTT.

This clone was seen a few times. The gene calls are TRBV13 and TRBJ2-7; 10 positions match TRBD2. The V and J ends lost 5 bases and 3 bases, in that order; junction bases with no gene match: 4. The CDR3 has 14 amino acids. The V gene's germline CDR1 is PRHDT and CDR2 FYEKMQ (reference sequence). CDR3 nucleotide sequence: TGTGCCAGCAGCCTTCGACTAGCGGGCTACGAGCAGTACTTC. It is translated as CASSLRLAGYEQYF.

The chain is built from TRBV30 and TRBJ2-1, with 9 bases matching TRBD2. V gave up 7 bases and J gave up 6 bases; unmatched junction bases: 4. This CDR3 is built from 12 residues. Germline assignment: CDR1 GTSNPN and CDR2 SVGIG (reference sequence). The CDR3 sequence is CAYCGGGNEQFF. CDR3 sequence (DNA): TGTGCCTACTGCGGGGGGGGCAATGAGCAGTTCTTC. Combining the CDR3 with reference TRBV30 and TRBJ2-1 gives the whole variable domain SQTIHQWPATLVQPVGSPLSLECTVEGTSNPNLYWYRQAAGRGLQLLFYSVGIGQISSEVPQNLSASRPQDRQFILSSKKLLLSDSGFYLCAYCGGGNEQFFGPGTRLTVL.

This clone has a single count. The rearrangement joins TRBV4-1 to TRBJ2-5, with D possibly being TRBD1 or TRBD2 (6 bases each). CDR1 and CDR2 from the germline V gene are MGHRA and YSYEKL. The V and J ends lost 1 base and 2 bases respectively, with 17 bases between them. This CDR3 region has 17 residues. Here the CDR3 DNA reads TGCGCCAGCAGCCAAGTACACCTCGGGGGCCAACAAGAGACCCAGTACTTC. Its protein product is CASSQVHLGGQQETQYF.

The chain combines TRBV7-2 with TRBJ2-3; TRBD2 agrees at 9 bases. Looked up from germline, CDR1 is SGHTA and CDR2 is FQGNSA. This CDR3 is 16 amino acids long. V was pared by 3 bases and J by 4 bases, with 8 bases of the junction left unmatched. The CDR3 DNA reads as TGTGCCAGCAGCTTGGGGACGGCGGGGGGGCCAGATACGCAGTATTTT. It is translated as CASSLGTAGGPDTQYF.

The chain is built from TRBV6-6 and TRBJ2-1, with 10 bases matching TRBD2. In germline, CDR1 is MNHNY, CDR2 SVGAGI (reference sequence). V was clipped by 0 bases and J by 6 bases; unmatched bases: 5. The CDR3 spans 16 residues. CDR3 sequence reads: CASSYSGSGGPNEQFF. As DNA, the CDR3 is TGTGCCAGCAGTTACTCGGGTAGCGGGGGGCCCAATGAGCAGTTCTTC.

In nucleotides, the CDR3 is TGTGCCAGCAGCTTAGATGGCGGGAAGATAGTGAATGAGCAGTTCTTC. This codes for CASSLDGGKIVNEQFF. The genes are TRBV7-8 and TRBJ2-1, with a tentative D call TRBD2 (6 bases). Germline V gene lookup returns CDR1 SGHVS and CDR2 FQNEAQ. V dropped 1 base and J dropped 7 bases, with 17 bases sitting between them. CDR3 length equals 16 residues.

On this clone itself: A read error may produce the germline difference seen at one junction end. The V call is TRBV4-2, the J call TRBJ2-3, with TRBD2 matching over 13 bases. The germline gives CDR1 LGHNA, CDR2 YNFKEQ. CDR3 size: 16 residues. This chain's CDR3 is CASSEDTSGGGDTQYF. In DNA, the CDR3 is TGTGCCAGCAGCGAAGACACTAGCGGGGGGGGAGATACGCAGTATTTT.

The chain combines TRBV6-4 with TRBJ1-2; D possibly corresponds to TRBD1 (6 bases). Per germline, CDR1 MRHNA and CDR2 SNTAGT. This CDR3 has 14 amino acids. Trimming shortened V by 7 bases and J by 8 bases, and 20 bases separated the two germline ends. The CDR3 DNA follows: TGTGCCAGCACCCAGGACAGCCACTCGGGGGGCTACACCTTC. Protein: CASTQDSHSGGYTF.

The rearrangement uses TRBV19 and TRBJ1-1, with TRBD1 matching 7 bases. The V gene end was trimmed by 8 bases and the J gene end by 1 base; junction bases not matched to a gene: 7. The CDR3 consists of 14 residues. Germline V gene sequence: CDR1 LNHDA, CDR2 SQIVND (reference sequence). The DNA for the CDR3 is TGTGCCAGTGCCGGACAGGTAGCGAACACTGAAGCTTTCTTT. It encodes CASAGQVANTEAFF.

The CDR3 DNA follows: TGTGCCAGTAGTAGCCGACGGCGAGTCTCTGGAAACACCATATATTTT. Translated, it gives CASSSRRRVSGNTIYF. The chain uses TRBV19 and TRBJ1-3; D not resolved. CDR1 is LNHDA and CDR2 is SQIVND in the germline V gene (reference sequence). The CDR3 runs to 16 residues. V lost 4 bases to trimming and J lost 0 bases, with 13 bases between them. Using reference TRBV19 and TRBJ1-3 for the parts outside the CDR3, the full variable domain is DGGITQSPKYLFRKEGQNVTLSCEQNLNHDAMYWYRQDPGQGLRLIYYSQIVNDFQKGDIAEGYSVSREKKESFPLTVTSAQKNPTAFYLCASSSRRRVSGNTIYFGEGSWLTVV.

The chain recombines TRBV9 with TRBJ2-6; 7 bases fit TRBD1. The CDR3 runs to 18 residues. Germline V gives CDR1 SGDLS, CDR2 YYNGEE. The J segment lost 0 bases and the V segment lost 4 bases, leaving 10 bases of the junction unmatched. CDR3 sequence reads: CASSPRDRVLSGANVLTF. The CDR3 DNA reads TGTGCCAGCAGCCCCCGGGACAGAGTACTCTCTGGGGCCAACGTCCTGACTTTC.

V and J are TRBV7-3 and TRBJ1-1; the D is unclear. The CDR3 loop spans 14 amino acids. V lost 5 bases and J lost 0, with 10 bases in between. Per germline, CDR1 SGHTA and CDR2 FQGTGA. CDR3 residues: CASSMDPMNTEAFF. The CDR3 coding sequence is TGTGCCAGCAGCATGGACCCCATGAACACTGAAGCTTTCTTT.

In DNA form, the CDR3 reads TGCGCCAGCAGCTACAGCGGGGGGGCTTACGAGCAGTACTTC. This translates into CASSYSGGAYEQYF. The rearrangement uses TRBV5-1 and TRBJ2-7; 10 nucleotides agree with TRBD2. This CDR3 comprises 14 residues. Germline CDR1 reads SGHRS; CDR2 reads YFSETQ. The junction had 4 bases not matched to a gene; V was cut back by 3 bases and J by 4 bases.

This clone was recorded a few times. V and J are TRBV10-3 and TRBJ2-7; D is perhaps TRBD2 (5 bases). The V gene lost 10 bases and the J gene lost 2 bases, with 12 bases spanning the gap. This CDR3 is 12 amino acids long. Germline V gene sequence: CDR1 ENHRY, CDR2 SYGVKD. Here the CDR3 DNA reads TGTGCCACCACTCACGGGGCCTACGAGCAGTACTTC. It translates to CATTHGAYEQYF.

To note about this clone: The junction departs from the called germline gene at one end, perhaps through a read error. V gene TRBV7-9 combines with J gene TRBJ2-2; 9 bases are a match to TRBD2. CDR3 size: 16 residues. Germline CDR1 and CDR2: SEHNR and FQNEAQ (reference sequence). The CDR3: CAGSRPSGDVNGELFF. CDR3 bases: TGTGCCGGCAGCCGACCTAGCGGGGATGTAAACGGGGAGCTGTTTTTT.

This chain joins TRBV28 and TRBJ2-1, with D possibly matching TRBD2 (7 bases). Germline V gene data show CDR1 as MDHEN and CDR2 as SYDVKM. This CDR3 has 14 residues. Trimming shortened V by 5 bases and J by 5 bases, and 13 bases separated the two germline ends. Here the CDR3 DNA reads TGTGCCAGCAGTGGGGGGGGCCCCGACAATGAGCAGTTCTTC. Amino acids: CASSGGGPDNEQFF.

This clone was counted a single time. The gene calls are TRBV2 and TRBJ2-1; TRBD1 or TRBD2 may be the D gene (5 bases each). The CDR3 length is 15 residues. Trimming took off 1 base at V and 4 bases at J, with 11 bases between the two ends. Germline CDR1 and CDR2: SNHLY and FYNNEI. CDR3 amino acids: CASSEVGVGYNEQFF. The CDR3 nucleotides are TGTGCCAGCAGTGAAGTGGGGGTTGGTTACAATGAGCAGTTCTTC.

The genes are TRBV18 and TRBJ2-5; the D gene is possibly TRBD2 (5 bases). Deletions cut 2 bases from V and 4 bases from J, with 11 bases between. This CDR3 contains 14 residues. Germline-derived CDR1 and CDR2 are KGHSH and LQKENI. The CDR3 DNA sequence: TGTGCCAGCTCACCAAGGAGGATGGGAGAGACCCAGTACTTC. Translation: CASSPRRMGETQYF. The full variable domain, rest sourced from reference TRBV18 and TRBJ2-5, is NAGVMQNPRHLVRRRGQEARLRCSPMKGHSHVYWYRQLPEEGLKFMVYLQKENIIDESGMPKERFSAEFPKEGPSILRIQQVVRGDSAAYFCASSPRRMGETQYFGPGTRLLVL.